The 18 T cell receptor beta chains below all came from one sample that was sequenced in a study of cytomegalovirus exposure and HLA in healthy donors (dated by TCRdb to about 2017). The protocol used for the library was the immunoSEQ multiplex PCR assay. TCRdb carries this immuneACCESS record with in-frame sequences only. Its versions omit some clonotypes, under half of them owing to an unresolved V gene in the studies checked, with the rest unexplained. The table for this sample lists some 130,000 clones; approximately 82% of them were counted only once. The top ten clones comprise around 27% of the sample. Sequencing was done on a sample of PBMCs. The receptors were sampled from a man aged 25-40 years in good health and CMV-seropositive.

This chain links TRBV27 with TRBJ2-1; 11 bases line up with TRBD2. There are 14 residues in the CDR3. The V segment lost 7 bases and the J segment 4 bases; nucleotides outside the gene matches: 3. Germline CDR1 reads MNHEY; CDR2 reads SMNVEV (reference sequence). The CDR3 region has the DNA TGTGCCAGCAAGGGACTAGCGGTGTACAATGAGCAGTTCTTC. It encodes CASKGLAVYNEQFF.

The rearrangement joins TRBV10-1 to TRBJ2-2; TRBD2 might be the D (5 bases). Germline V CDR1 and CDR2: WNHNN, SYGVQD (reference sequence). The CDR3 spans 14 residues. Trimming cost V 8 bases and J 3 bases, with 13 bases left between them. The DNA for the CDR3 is TGCGCCAGCCGAGAGACTACCTACACCGGGGAGCTGTTTTTT. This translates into CASRETTYTGELFF.

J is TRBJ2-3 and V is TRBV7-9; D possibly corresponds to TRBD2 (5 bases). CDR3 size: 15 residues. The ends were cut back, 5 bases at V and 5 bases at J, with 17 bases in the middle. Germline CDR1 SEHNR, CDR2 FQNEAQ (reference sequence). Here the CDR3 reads CASSPDGKVGDTQYF. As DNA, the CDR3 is TGTGCCAGCAGCCCTGACGGGAAAGTAGGAGATACGCAGTATTTT.

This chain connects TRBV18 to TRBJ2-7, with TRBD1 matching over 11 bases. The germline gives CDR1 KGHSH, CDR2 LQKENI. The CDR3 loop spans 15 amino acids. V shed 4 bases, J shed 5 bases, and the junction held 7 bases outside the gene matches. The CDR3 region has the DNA TGTGCCAGCTCACAAGGGACAGGGGGAGGCGACGAGCAGTACTTC. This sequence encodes CASSQGTGGGDEQYF.

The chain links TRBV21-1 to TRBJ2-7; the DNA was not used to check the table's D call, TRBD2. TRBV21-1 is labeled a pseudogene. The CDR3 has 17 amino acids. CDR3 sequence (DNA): TGTGCCAGCAGCAAACCGCTTCTCACTAGCGGTTCCTACGAGCAGTACTTC. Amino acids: CASSKPLLTSGSYEQYF.

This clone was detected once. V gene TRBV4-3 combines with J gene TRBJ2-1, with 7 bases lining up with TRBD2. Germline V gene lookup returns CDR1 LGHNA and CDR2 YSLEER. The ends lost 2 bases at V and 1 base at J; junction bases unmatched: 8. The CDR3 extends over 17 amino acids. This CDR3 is CASSQRAGVPSYNEQFF. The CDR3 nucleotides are TGCGCCAGCAGCCAACGCGCGGGGGTCCCTTCCTACAATGAGCAGTTCTTC.

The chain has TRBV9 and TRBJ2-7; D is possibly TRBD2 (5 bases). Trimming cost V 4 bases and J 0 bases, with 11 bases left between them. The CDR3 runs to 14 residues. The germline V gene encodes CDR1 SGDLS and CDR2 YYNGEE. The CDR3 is CASSPGLVSYEQYF. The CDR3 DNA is TGTGCCAGCAGCCCCGGACTCGTCTCCTACGAGCAGTACTTC.

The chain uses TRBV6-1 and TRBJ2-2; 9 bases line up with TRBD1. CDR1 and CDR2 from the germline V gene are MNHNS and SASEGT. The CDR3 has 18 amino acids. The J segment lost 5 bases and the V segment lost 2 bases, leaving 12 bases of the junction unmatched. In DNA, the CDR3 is TGTGCCAGCAGTGAATATGCTCTGGGACAGGGTGGAACCGGGGAGCTGTTTTTT. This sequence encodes CASSEYALGQGGTGELFF.

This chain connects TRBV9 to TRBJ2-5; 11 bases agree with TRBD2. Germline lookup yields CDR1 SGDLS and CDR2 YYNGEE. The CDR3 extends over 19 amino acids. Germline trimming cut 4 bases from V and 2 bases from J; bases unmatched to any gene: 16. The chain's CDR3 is CASSTEGIAGGPRQETQYF. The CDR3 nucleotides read TGTGCCAGCAGCACCGAAGGTATAGCGGGGGGGCCTAGGCAAGAGACCCAGTACTTC.

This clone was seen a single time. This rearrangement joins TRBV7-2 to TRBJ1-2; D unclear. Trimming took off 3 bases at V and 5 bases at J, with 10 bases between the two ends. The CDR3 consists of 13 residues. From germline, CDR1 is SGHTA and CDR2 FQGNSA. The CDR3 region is CASSFLTGYGYTF. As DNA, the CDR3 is TGTGCCAGCAGCTTCCTTACGGGGTATGGCTACACCTTC.

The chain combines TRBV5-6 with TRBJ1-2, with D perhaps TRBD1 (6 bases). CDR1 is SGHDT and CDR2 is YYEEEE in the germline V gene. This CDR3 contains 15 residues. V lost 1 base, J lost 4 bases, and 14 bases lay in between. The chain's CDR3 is CASSLSTGLSYGYTF. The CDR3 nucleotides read TGTGCCAGCAGCTTGTCAACAGGGTTGAGCTATGGCTACACCTTC.

CDR3 nucleotide sequence: TGTGCCAGTAGTATTTCTGGCGGGAGGGGTAATGAGCAGTTCTTC. This sequence encodes CASSISGGRGNEQFF. The chain combines TRBV19 with TRBJ2-1; 9 positions match TRBD2. This CDR3 contains 15 residues. V shed 3 bases and J 7 bases; nucleotides not matched to a gene: 7. Germline assignment: CDR1 LNHDA and CDR2 SQIVND (reference sequence).

CDR3 sequence reads: CASSSGGTSGVKGTDTQYF. The CDR3 nucleotides are TGCGCCAGCAGCTCCGGGGGGACTAGCGGGGTCAAGGGAACAGATACGCAGTATTTT. The rearrangement joins TRBV5-1 to TRBJ2-3, with 13 bases matching TRBD2. J gave up 3 bases and V 3 bases, and 13 bases lay outside the gene matches. CDR1 and CDR2 (germline): SGHRS, YFSETQ. This CDR3 comprises 19 residues.

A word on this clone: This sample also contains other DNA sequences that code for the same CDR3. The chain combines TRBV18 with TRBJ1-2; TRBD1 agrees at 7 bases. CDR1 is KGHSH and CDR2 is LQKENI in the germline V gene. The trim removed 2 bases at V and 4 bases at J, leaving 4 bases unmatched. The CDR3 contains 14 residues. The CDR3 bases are TGTGCCAGCTCACCATCCGGACAGGTCTATGGCTACACCTTC. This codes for CASSPSGQVYGYTF. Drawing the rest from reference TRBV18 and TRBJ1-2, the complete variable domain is NAGVMQNPRHLVRRRGQEARLRCSPMKGHSHVYWYRQLPEEGLKFMVYLQKENIIDESGMPKERFSAEFPKEGPSILRIQQVVRGDSAAYFCASSPSGQVYGYTFGSGTRLTVV.

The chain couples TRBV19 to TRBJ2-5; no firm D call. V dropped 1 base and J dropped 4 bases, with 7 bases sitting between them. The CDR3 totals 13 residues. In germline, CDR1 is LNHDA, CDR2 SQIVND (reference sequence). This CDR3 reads CASSIVPGETQYF. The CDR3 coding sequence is TGTGCCAGTAGTATAGTACCGGGAGAGACCCAGTACTTC.

The chain's CDR3 is CASSQDRREGRSYNEQFF. Here the CDR3 DNA reads TGCGCCAGCAGCCAAGATCGGCGGGAGGGCCGGTCCTACAATGAGCAGTTCTTC. The chain joins TRBV4-1 to TRBJ2-1; 9 bases fit TRBD2. V shed 0 bases and J 1 base; nucleotides not matched to a gene: 7. The CDR3 contains 18 residues. Looked up from germline, CDR1 is MGHRA and CDR2 is YSYEKL.

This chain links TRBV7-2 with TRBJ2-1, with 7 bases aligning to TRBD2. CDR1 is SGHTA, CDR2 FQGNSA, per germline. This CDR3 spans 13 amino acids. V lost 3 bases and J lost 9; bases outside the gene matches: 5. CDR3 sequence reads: CASSFRDYSEQFF. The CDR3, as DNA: TGTGCCAGCAGCTTCCGGGACTACTCTGAGCAGTTCTTC.

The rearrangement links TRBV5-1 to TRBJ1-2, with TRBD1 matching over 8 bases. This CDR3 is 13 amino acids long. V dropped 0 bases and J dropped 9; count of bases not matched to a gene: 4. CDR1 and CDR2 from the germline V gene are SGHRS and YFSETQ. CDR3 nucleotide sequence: TGCGCCAGCAGCTTGGGGACAGGGAGTAGCTACACCTTC. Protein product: CASSLGTGSSYTF. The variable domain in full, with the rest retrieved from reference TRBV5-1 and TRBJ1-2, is KAGVTQTPRYLIKTRGQQVTLSCSPISGHRSVSWYQQTPGQGLQFLFEYFSETQRNKGNFPGRFSGRQFSNSRSEMNVSTLELGDSALYLCASSLGTGSSYTFGSGTRLTVV.